This T cell receptor (beta chain) was sequenced for a study of blood T cells in healthy people across ages. Trimming removed 1 base from V and 12 bases from J, with 7 bases in between. The CDR3 runs to 11 residues. CDR1 MNHNY and CDR2 SVGAGI come from the germline V gene (reference sequence). The second PCR ran roughly 6 to 11 cycles with a sample-barcoded 5' primer and J-beta primers. TCRdb reanalysed the 5' RACE reads using MiXCR and keeps one entry per CDR3 protein. The sample records about 620,000 distinct CDR3 sequences, around 50% being singletons. This clonotype was seen a handful of times. The receptor was isolated from a woman at least 80 years old in good health. Specimen: blood. The chain is built from TRBV6-6 and TRBJ2-1, with D uncertain. The CDR3 sequence is CASSYYERQFF. DNA for the CDR3: TGTGCCAGCAGTTACTACGAGCGGCAGTTCTTC.